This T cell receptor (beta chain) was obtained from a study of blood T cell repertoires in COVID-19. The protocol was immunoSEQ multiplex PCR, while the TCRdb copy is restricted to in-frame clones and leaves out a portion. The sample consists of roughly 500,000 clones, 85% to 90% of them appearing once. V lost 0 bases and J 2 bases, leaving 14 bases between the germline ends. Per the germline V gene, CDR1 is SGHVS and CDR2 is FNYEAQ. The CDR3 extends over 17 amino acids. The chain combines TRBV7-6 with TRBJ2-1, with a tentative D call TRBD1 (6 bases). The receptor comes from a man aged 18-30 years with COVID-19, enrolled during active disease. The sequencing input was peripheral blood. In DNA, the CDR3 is TGTGCCAGCAGCTTAGCGCCCGGGACAACGGCCTACAATGAGCAGTTCTTC. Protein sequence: CASSLAPGTTAYNEQFF. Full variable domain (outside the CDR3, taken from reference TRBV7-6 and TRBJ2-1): GAGVSQSPRYKVTKRGQDVALRCDPISGHVSLYWYRQALGQGPEFLTYFNYEAQQDKSGLPNDRFSAERPEGSISTLTIQRTEQRDSAMYRCASSLAPGTTAYNEQFFGPGTRLTVL.